What follows are 6 T cell receptor beta chains derived from one specimen sequenced in a study of blood T cell repertoires in COVID-19. This table comes from immunoSEQ multiplex PCR, and its TCRdb copy is limited to in-frame clones, with some not included. The table shows about 200,000 clones, with 80% to 95% occurring only once. Sequences were obtained from peripheral blood. The receptor source for this set is a man aged 50-59 years with acute or convalescent COVID-19.

The gene calls are TRBV6-5 and TRBJ1-2, with D unresolved. The V end lost 0 bases, the J end lost 2 bases, and 10 bases lay between the germline ends. The CDR3 is 15 amino acids. Germline V gene data show CDR1 as MNHEY and CDR2 as SVGAGI. CDR3 sequence reads: CASSYSVYWNYGYTF. The CDR3 coding sequence is TGTGCCAGCAGTTACTCGGTTTACTGGAACTATGGCTACACCTTC.

The chain employs TRBV29-1 and TRBJ2-1; TRBD2 matches 7 bases. J lost 9 bases, V lost 3 bases, and 14 bases had no gene match. CDR3 length equals 15 residues. Germline CDR1 and CDR2: SQVTM and ANQGSEA. The CDR3 region has the DNA TGCAGCGTTGATAAGTTGTTTTTGGGGGGGGTTGAGCAGTTCTTC. As protein: CSVDKLFLGGVEQFF.

V usage is TRBV27 and J usage is TRBJ2-1, with 7 bases that match TRBD1. V lost 8 bases and J lost 12; bases outside the gene matches: 10. Germline V lookup: CDR1 MNHEY, CDR2 SMNVEV (reference sequence). The CDR3 is 12 amino acids. CDR3 amino acids: CASGYNRGSQFF. For the CDR3, the DNA is TGTGCCAGCGGATACAACAGGGGATCGCAGTTCTTC.

The chain is built from TRBV11-2 and TRBJ2-5; D uncertain. The ends were cut back, 4 bases at V and 5 bases at J, with 8 bases in the middle. Germline CDR1 is SGHAT and CDR2 is FQNNGV. The CDR3 sequence is 12 residues long. The CDR3 here is CASSSPGETQYF. For the CDR3, the DNA is TGTGCCAGCAGCTCCCCCGGGGAGACCCAGTACTTC.

This chain connects TRBV6-1 to TRBJ1-3; D might be TRBD1 (5 bases). From germline, CDR1 is MNHNS and CDR2 SASEGT. Trimming removed 5 bases at V and 4 bases at J, with 15 bases between. The CDR3 totals 15 residues. CDR3 bases: TGTGCCAGCAGTTGGGGTGGCAGGGAAGGAAACACCATATATTTT. Its translation: CASSWGGREGNTIYF.

The chain recombines TRBV27 with TRBJ1-5, with 11 positions matching TRBD1. Germline CDR1 is MNHEY and CDR2 is SMNVEV (reference sequence). The junction had 3 bases not matched to a gene; V was cut back by 6 bases and J by 5 bases. This CDR3 region has 14 residues. CDR3 DNA sequence: TGTGCCAGCAGGCGGACAGGGGGCCATCAGCCCCAGCATTTT. This gives the protein CASRRTGGHQPQHF.